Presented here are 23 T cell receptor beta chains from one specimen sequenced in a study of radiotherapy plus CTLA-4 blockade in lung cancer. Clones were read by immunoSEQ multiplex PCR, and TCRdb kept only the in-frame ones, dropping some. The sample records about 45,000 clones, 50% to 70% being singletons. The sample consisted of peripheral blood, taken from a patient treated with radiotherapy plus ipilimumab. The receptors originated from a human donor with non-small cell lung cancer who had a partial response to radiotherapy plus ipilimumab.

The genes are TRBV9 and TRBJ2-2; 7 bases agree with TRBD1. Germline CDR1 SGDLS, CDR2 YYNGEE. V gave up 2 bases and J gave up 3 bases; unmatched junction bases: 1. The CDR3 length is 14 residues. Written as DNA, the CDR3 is TGTGCCAGCAGCGTCGACAGGGACACCGGGGAGCTGTTTTTT. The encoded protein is CASSVDRDTGELFF.

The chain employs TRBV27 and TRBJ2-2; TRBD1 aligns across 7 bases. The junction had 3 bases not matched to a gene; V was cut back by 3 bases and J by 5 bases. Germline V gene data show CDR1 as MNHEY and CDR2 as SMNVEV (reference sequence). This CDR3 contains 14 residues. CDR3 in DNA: TGTGCCAGCAGTTTCTACAGGGGAACCGGGGAGCTGTTTTTT. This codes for CASSFYRGTGELFF.

The CDR3 sequence is CASSPRGGSYGYTF. The CDR3 nucleotides are TGTGCCAGCAGCCCTAGGGGGGGAAGCTATGGCTACACCTTC. The V gene is TRBV9, the J gene TRBJ1-2; tentatively, D is TRBD1 (6 bases). Germline V gene data show CDR1 as SGDLS and CDR2 as YYNGEE. Between the trimmed V and J ends, which lost 4 bases and 4 bases, there was a span of 14 bases. The CDR3 is 14 amino acids. Full variable domain (rest looked up from reference TRBV9 and TRBJ1-2): DSGVTQTPKHLITATGQRVTLRCSPRSGDLSVYWYQQSLDQGLQFLIQYYNGEERAKGNILERFSAQQFPDLHSELNLSSLELGDSALYFCASSPRGGSYGYTFGSGTRLTVV.

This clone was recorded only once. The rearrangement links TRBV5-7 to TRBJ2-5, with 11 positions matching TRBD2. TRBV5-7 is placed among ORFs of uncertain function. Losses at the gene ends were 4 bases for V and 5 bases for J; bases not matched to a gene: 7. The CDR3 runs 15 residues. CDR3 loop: CASSRSGGAGETQYF. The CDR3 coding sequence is TGTGCCAGCAGCCGTAGCGGGGGGGCGGGCGAGACCCAGTACTTC.

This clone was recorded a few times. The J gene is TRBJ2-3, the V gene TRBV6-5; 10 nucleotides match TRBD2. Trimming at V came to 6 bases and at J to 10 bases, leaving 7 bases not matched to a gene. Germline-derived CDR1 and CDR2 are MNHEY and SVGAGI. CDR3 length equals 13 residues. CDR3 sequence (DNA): TGTGCCAGCAGCGACAGCAGCGGGAGGGCGCAGTATTTT. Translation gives CASSDSSGRAQYF.

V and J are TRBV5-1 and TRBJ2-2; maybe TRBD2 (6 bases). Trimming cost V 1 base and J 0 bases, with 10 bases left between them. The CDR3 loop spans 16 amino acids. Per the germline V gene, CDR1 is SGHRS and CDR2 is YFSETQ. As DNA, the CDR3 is TGCGCCAGCAGCTTGAGGGCTAGCGCGAACACCGGGGAGCTGTTTTTT. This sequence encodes CASSLRASANTGELFF.

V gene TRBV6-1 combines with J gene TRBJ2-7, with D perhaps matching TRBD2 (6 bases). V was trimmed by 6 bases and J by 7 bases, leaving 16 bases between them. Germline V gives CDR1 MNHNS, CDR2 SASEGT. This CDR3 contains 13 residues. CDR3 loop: CASSAGRRGEQYF. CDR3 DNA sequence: TGTGCCAGCAGCGCGGGTCGTCGGGGGGAGCAGTACTTC.

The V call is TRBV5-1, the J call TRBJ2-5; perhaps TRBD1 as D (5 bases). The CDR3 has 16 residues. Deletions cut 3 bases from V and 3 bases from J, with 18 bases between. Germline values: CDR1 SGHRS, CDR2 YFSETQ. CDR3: CASSWGRVALEETQYF. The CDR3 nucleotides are TGCGCCAGCAGCTGGGGCAGGGTTGCTCTGGAAGAGACCCAGTACTTC.

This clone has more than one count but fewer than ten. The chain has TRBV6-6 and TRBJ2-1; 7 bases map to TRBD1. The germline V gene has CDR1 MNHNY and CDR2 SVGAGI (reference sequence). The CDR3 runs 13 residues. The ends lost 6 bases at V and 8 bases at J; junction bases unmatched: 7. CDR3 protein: CASSLTGLDEQFF. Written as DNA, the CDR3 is TGTGCCAGCAGCTTGACAGGGCTAGATGAGCAGTTCTTC.

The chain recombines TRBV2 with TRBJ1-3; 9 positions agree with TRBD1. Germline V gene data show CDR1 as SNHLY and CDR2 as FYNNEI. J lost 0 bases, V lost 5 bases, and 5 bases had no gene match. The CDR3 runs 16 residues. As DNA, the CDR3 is TGTGCCAGCAGTCCGGGACAGGGATACTCTGGAAACACCATATATTTT. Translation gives CASSPGQGYSGNTIYF.

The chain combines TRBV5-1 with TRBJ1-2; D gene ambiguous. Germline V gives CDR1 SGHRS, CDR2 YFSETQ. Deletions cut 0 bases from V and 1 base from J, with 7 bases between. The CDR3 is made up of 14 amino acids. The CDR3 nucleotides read TGCGCCAGCAGCTTGGACAGACATAACTATGGCTACACCTTC. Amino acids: CASSLDRHNYGYTF.

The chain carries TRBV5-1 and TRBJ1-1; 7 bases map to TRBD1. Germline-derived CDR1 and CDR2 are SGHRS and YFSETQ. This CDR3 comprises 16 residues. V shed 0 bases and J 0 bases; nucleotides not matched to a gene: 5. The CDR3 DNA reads TGCGCCAGCAGCTTGGACAGGGGAAACATGAACACTGAAGCTTTCTTT. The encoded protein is CASSLDRGNMNTEAFF.

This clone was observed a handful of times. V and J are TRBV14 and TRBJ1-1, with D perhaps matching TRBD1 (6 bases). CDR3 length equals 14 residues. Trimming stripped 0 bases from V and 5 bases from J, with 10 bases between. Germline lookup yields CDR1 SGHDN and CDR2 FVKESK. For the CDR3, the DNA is TGTGCCAGCAGCCAAGATCTCGGGACAACTGAAGCTTTCTTT. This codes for CASSQDLGTTEAFF.

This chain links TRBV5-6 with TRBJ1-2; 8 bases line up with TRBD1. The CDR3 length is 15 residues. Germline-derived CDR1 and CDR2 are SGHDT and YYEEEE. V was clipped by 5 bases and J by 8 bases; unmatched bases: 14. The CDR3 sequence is CASSPMDRVAQGYTF. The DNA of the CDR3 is TGTGCCAGCAGTCCTATGGACAGGGTGGCGCAGGGCTACACCTTC.

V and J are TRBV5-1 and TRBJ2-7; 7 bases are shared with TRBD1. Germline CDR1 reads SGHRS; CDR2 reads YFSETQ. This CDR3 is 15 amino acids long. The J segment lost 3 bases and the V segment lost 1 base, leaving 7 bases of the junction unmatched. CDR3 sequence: CASSLTGQEGYEQYF. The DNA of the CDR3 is TGCGCCAGCAGCTTGACCGGACAGGAAGGCTACGAGCAGTACTTC.

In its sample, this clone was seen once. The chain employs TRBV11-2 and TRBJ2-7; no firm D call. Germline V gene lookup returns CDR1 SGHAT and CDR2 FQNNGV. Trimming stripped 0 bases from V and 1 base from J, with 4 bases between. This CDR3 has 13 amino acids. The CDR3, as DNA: TGTGCCAGCAGCTTAGAATCATCCTACGAGCAGTACTTC. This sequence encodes CASSLESSYEQYF.

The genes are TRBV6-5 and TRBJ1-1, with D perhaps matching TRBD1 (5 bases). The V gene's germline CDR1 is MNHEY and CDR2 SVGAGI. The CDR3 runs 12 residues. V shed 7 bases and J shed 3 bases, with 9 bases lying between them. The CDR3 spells CASNPGYTEAFF. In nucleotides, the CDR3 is TGTGCCAGCAATCCAGGGTACACTGAAGCTTTCTTT.

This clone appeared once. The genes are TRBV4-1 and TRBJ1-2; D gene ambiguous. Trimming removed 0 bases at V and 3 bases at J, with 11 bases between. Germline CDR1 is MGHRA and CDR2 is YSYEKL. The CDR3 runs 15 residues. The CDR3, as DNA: TGCGCCAGCAGCCAAGATGGCGTGGGAGACTATGGCTACACCTTC. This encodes CASSQDGVGDYGYTF.

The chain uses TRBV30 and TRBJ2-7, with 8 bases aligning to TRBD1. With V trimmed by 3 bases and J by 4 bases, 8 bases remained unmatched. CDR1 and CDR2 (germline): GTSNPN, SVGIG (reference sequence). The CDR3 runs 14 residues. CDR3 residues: CAWRRQGAGYEQYF. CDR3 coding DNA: TGTGCCTGGAGGCGCCAGGGGGCGGGGTACGAGCAGTACTTC.

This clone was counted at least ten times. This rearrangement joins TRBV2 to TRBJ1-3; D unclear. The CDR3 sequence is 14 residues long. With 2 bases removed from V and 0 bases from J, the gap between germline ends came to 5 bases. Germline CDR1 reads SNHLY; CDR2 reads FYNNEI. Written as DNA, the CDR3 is TGTGCCAGCAGTGAAACAGCCTCTGGAAACACCATATATTTT. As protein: CASSETASGNTIYF.

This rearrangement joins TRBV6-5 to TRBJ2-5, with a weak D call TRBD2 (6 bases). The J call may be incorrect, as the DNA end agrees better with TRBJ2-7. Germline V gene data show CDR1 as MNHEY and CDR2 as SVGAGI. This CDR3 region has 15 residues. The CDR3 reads CASSYRRGGSYEQYF. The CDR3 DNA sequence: TGTGCCAGCAGTTACCGGAGGGGTGGTTCCTACGAGCAGTACTTC.

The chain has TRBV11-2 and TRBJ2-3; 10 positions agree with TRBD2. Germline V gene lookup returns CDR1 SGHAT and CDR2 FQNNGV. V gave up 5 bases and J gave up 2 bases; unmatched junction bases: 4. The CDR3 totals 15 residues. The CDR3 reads CASSGLAADTDTQYF. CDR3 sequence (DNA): TGTGCCAGCAGCGGACTAGCGGCTGACACAGATACGCAGTATTTT.

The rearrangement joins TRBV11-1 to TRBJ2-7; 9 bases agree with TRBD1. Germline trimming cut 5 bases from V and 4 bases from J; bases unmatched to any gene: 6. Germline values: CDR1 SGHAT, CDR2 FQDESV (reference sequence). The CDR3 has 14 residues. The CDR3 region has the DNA TGTGCCAGCAGCCGCACAGGGGGCTCATACGAGCAGTACTTC. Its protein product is CASSRTGGSYEQYF.